This section outlines one T cell receptor beta chain sequence together with its context. Its antigen is as yet unknown. V gave up 3 bases and J gave up 3 bases; unmatched junction bases: 2. This CDR3 spans 14 amino acids. Germline V CDR1 and CDR2: SNHLY, FYNNEI. PCR employed 60 Vbeta and 13 Jbeta primers. Assay used: immunoSEQ multiplex PCR; TCRdb lists only in-frame clones, some missing. The data contain approximately 280,000 clones, 70% to 90% of them singletons. This entry is derived from a study of cytomegalovirus exposure and HLA in healthy donors. Study observations and caveats: A highly shared variant cluster was judged a likely technical artifact.

The genes are TRBV2 and TRBJ2-1; 7 bases fit TRBD1. The sequence was collected from a woman aged 18-29 years in good health and CMV-seronegative. The sequenced material came from PBMCs. The CDR3 sequence: CASSDRTGYNEQFF. The CDR3 coding sequence is TGTGCCAGCAGTGATAGGACAGGCTACAATGAGCAGTTCTTC.